This passage covers 13 T cell receptor beta chains from one sample sequenced in a study of blood T cell repertoires in COVID-19. Method: immunoSEQ multiplex PCR; TCRdb's copy keeps in-frame clones and lacks some. The table has around 46,000 clones, 80% to 90% seen once. Sequencing was performed on peripheral blood. These receptors originate from an elderly woman with COVID-19, enrolled during active disease.

The chain uses TRBV5-1 and TRBJ2-1, with TRBD2 matching over 7 bases. The CDR3 spans 15 residues. V dropped 4 bases and J dropped 0; count of bases not matched to a gene: 4. Germline V lookup: CDR1 SGHRS, CDR2 YFSETQ. The CDR3 is CASSPGGLSYNEQFF. DNA for the CDR3: TGCGCCAGCAGCCCGGGGGGTCTCTCCTACAATGAGCAGTTCTTC.

This clone came up a few times. The chain has TRBV19 and TRBJ1-5; D is possibly TRBD1 (5 bases). The CDR3 covers 18 residues. CDR1 is LNHDA, CDR2 SQIVND, per germline (reference sequence). Trimming took 8 bases from V and 2 from J, leaving 25 bases between them. The CDR3 here is CASRYWGDRDEGNQPQHF. In DNA, the CDR3 is TGTGCCAGTCGTTATTGGGGGGATAGGGATGAAGGCAATCAGCCCCAGCATTTT.

The chain links TRBV7-9 to TRBJ2-2; 7 nucleotides match TRBD1. The CDR3 loop spans 13 amino acids. From germline, CDR1 is SEHNR and CDR2 FQNEAQ (reference sequence). The V gene end was trimmed by 5 bases and the J gene end by 6 bases; junction bases not matched to a gene: 3. The CDR3 DNA reads TGTGCCAGCAGCCCAGGGGGACCCGGGGAGCTGTTTTTT. Amino acid sequence: CASSPGGPGELFF.

The chain combines TRBV12-3 or TRBV12-4 with TRBJ1-2; D not certain. The CDR3 totals 11 residues. V shed 3 bases and J shed 6 bases, with 5 bases lying between them. The CDR3 sequence is CASSFQDGYTF. CDR3 DNA sequence: TGTGCCAGCAGTTTCCAGGATGGCTACACCTTC.

This clone has just a few counts. This chain connects TRBV5-4 to TRBJ2-3; 14 bases fit TRBD2. The CDR3 length is 18 residues. Losses at the gene ends were 4 bases for V and 9 bases for J; bases not matched to a gene: 16. CDR1 and CDR2 (germline): SGHNT, YYREEE (reference sequence). This chain's CDR3 is CASSPTPRLAGGLGTQYF. The CDR3 DNA follows: TGTGCCAGCAGCCCAACCCCCAGACTAGCGGGGGGGCTGGGCACGCAGTATTTT.

This clone is a singleton in its sample. This chain joins TRBV11-2 and TRBJ1-2; 9 bases map to TRBD1. CDR3 size: 16 residues. Germline trimming cut 0 bases from V and 7 bases from J; bases unmatched to any gene: 9. CDR1 is SGHAT and CDR2 is FQNNGV in the germline V gene. CDR3 coding DNA: TGTGCCAGCAGCTTAGAGGGCCGACAGGGGGGAGGTGGCTACACCTTC. It codes for CASSLEGRQGGGGYTF. Full variable domain (rest looked up from reference TRBV11-2 and TRBJ1-2): EAGVAQSPRYKIIEKRQSVAFWCNPISGHATLYWYQQILGQGPKLLIQFQNNGVVDDSQLPKDRFSAERLKGVDSTLKIQPAKLEDSAVYLCASSLEGRQGGGGYTFGSGTRLTVV.

J is TRBJ2-7 and V is TRBV29-1; 10 nucleotides match TRBD2. Germline lookup yields CDR1 SQVTM and CDR2 ANQGSEA. The CDR3 spans 14 residues. V was clipped by 2 bases and J by 2 bases; unmatched bases: 3. Here the CDR3 DNA reads TGCAGCGTTGAAATAGCGGGGGGACCCTACGAGCAGTACTTC. This translates into CSVEIAGGPYEQYF.

The genes are TRBV5-4 and TRBJ1-6, with 7 bases lining up with TRBD1. The CDR3 spans 13 residues. V was clipped by 4 bases and J by 9 bases; unmatched bases: 4. CDR1 SGHNT and CDR2 YYREEE come from the germline V gene (reference sequence). CDR3 protein: CASSLRTGSPLHF. The DNA of the CDR3 is TGTGCCAGCAGCCTCAGGACAGGTTCACCCCTCCACTTT.

The J gene is TRBJ2-1, the V gene TRBV27; 10 nucleotides agree with TRBD2. The CDR3 spans 20 residues. V lost 5 bases and J lost 0; bases outside the gene matches: 16. Per germline, CDR1 MNHEY and CDR2 SMNVEV (reference sequence). CDR3 sequence reads: CASSPRWLAGAGRSYNEQFF. DNA for the CDR3: TGTGCCAGCAGTCCCCGTTGGCTAGCGGGAGCCGGACGCTCCTACAATGAGCAGTTCTTC.

The chain recombines TRBV19 with TRBJ2-1; tentatively, D is TRBD2 (5 bases). The V and J ends lost 3 bases and 9 bases respectively, with 9 bases between them. Germline-derived CDR1 and CDR2 are LNHDA and SQIVND (reference sequence). This CDR3 is built from 12 residues. CDR3 nucleotides: TGTGCCAGTAGTATTGACCGGGGTGAGCAGTTCTTC. This codes for CASSIDRGEQFF.

The chain recombines TRBV19 with TRBJ2-7, with D possibly TRBD2 on 6 matching bases. Deletions cut 3 bases from V and 3 bases from J, with 12 bases between. The germline CDR1 and CDR2 sequences are LNHDA and SQIVND (reference sequence). The CDR3 extends over 14 amino acids. Written as DNA, the CDR3 is TGTGCCAGTAGTATCCGGGAGAAGGGCTACGAGCAGTACTTC. It translates to CASSIREKGYEQYF.

This clone was detected only a few times. The chain links TRBV12-5 to TRBJ1-5, with D perhaps matching TRBD1 (6 bases). Trimming took off 3 bases at V and 4 bases at J, with 16 bases between the two ends. CDR3 size: 16 residues. Germline CDR1 and CDR2: LGHNT and FRNRAP. The chain's CDR3 is CASGFSRLDRNQPQHF. CDR3 bases: TGTGCTAGTGGTTTCTCTCGACTCGACAGGAATCAGCCCCAGCATTTT.

This clone was counted a single time. The chain has TRBV20-1 and TRBJ2-5; 9 positions agree with TRBD2. J lost 7 bases, V lost 3 bases, and 9 bases had no gene match. Germline CDR1 reads DFQATT; CDR2 reads SNEGSKA (reference sequence). The CDR3 has 14 amino acids. CDR3 coding DNA: TGCAGTGCTAGTTTCGCTAGCGGGATTGGGACCCAGTACTTC. Amino acid sequence: CSASFASGIGTQYF.